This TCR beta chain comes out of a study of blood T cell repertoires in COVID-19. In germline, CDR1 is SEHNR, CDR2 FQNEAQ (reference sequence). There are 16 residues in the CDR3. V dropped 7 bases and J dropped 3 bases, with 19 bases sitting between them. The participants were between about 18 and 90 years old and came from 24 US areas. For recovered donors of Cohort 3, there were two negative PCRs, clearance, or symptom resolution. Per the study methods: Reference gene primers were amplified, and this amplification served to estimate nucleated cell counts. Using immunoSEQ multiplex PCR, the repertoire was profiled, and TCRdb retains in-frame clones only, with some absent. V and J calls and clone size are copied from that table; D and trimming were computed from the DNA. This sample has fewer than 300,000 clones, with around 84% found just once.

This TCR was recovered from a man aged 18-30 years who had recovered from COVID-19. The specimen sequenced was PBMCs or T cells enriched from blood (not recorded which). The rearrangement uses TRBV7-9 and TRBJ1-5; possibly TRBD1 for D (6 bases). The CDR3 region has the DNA TGTGCCAGCACCGGCGACAATTGGGGACACAATCAGCCCCAGCATTTT. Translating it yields CASTGDNWGHNQPQHF.